This TCR beta chain was observed in a study of blood T cell repertoires in COVID-19 (TCRdb year 2020). Background for the entire study: Samples from collaborators originated in the United States, Italy and Spain and spanned both the acute and convalescent phases of COVID-19. The prospective study material was composed of cDNA or gDNA derived from T cells, B-cell-depleted T cells, or PBMCs. The dataset comprised deeply sampled blood TCRbeta repertoires from subjects exposed to, actively infected with, or recovered from COVID-19. The repertoires were released in a freely available public database intended as a resource for research on the immune response to SARS-CoV-2. Samples were obtained from the ongoing ImmuneRACE study (first 160 participants) and from roughly 1,300 subjects provided by 6 global collaborators. The sample metadata nearly always contained a de-identified subject ID, COVID-19 status, age in years and sex. Where available, HLA class I and class II types were obtained from metadata supplied by the sample provider rather than from assay-based typing. Overall results and qualifications from the work: How much clinical and demographic metadata was included differed by source and by participant, and the metadata was provided uncurated.

Deletion took 5 bases off V and 7 bases off J, with a span of 15 bases between the germline ends. From the cysteine up to the phenylalanine, the CDR3 has a length of 15 residues. This entry keeps only the CDR3 DNA: 45 bases, framed from base 1. CDR1 SNHLY and CDR2 FYNNEI were looked up in the germline V gene. Whole blood was collected in K2EDTA tubes by collaborating institutions according to the institutions' own protocols. Collaborator samples were shipped for TCRbeta analysis as frozen whole blood, isolated PBMCs, or DNA extracted from either sample type. TCRbeta CDR3 regions were amplified from genomic DNA by means of the immunoSEQ Assay, a bias-controlled multiplex PCR. On the authors' methods: Nucleated cell counts per sample were estimated from amplification of reference gene primers within the assay. To quantify the absolute abundance of each unique TCRbeta CDR3 rearrangement, sequence reads were collapsed and filtered. For each sample, productive Simpson clonality was calculated by taking the square root of Simpson's diversity index across productive rearrangements. Drawn from immuneACCESS, this table holds only the in-frame rearrangements with V and J called that TCRdb kept. Clones are partly lost; checked studies trace under half to an unresolved V gene and leave the rest unexplained. From that table come the V and J calls and clone size; the DNA was used to work out D and trimming. The sample table records around 56,000 clones; 73% of these occur just once. About 14% of the sample lies in the top ten.

Comment on this clone: Its antigen is unknown. No base quality values were provided; no much bigger clone lies one nucleotide off.

Sequenced sample: peripheral blood. This TCR was recovered from a woman aged 70-85 years with acute or convalescent COVID-19. This sequence uses TRBV2 and TRBJ1-6; TRBD1 could be the D gene, as 5 bases match. Here is the DNA: TGTGCCAGCAGTTCACTACAGGATTTCAATTCACCCCTCCACTTT. Its protein reads: CASSSLQDFNSPLHF.